The 25 T cell receptor beta chains presented below share a single source sample, sequenced in a study of cytomegalovirus exposure and HLA in healthy donors. PCR amplification relied on 60 Vbeta primers (plus 13 Jbeta primers). Assay: immunoSEQ multiplex PCR; the TCRdb copy retains only in-frame clones and omits some. Here the sample spans 130,000 to 150,000 clones, about two thirds being singletons. Sequencing was performed on PBMCs. Every receptor here comes from a young woman in good health and CMV-seronegative.

This chain uses TRBV5-4 with TRBJ2-5, with TRBD2 matching over 8 bases. The CDR3 sequence is 15 residues long. V shed 4 bases and J 5 bases; nucleotides not matched to a gene: 10. Per germline, CDR1 SGHNT and CDR2 YYREEE (reference sequence). This CDR3 is CASSQFSGTQETQYF. The CDR3 coding sequence is TGTGCCAGCAGCCAATTTAGCGGGACACAGGAGACCCAGTACTTC.

The chain combines TRBV6-6 with TRBJ1-1, with D possibly TRBD1 on 5 matching bases. V shed 7 bases and J shed 6 bases, with 18 bases lying between them. This CDR3 is built from 14 residues. Per germline, CDR1 MNHNY and CDR2 SVGAGI (reference sequence). Here the CDR3 DNA reads TGTGCCAGCATTTATGGGGGGGTGAATTCTGAAGCTTTCTTT. Encoded protein: CASIYGGVNSEAFF.

This clone has more than one count but fewer than ten. The rearrangement links TRBV5-1 to TRBJ2-2; tentatively, D is TRBD1 (6 bases). The CDR3 spans 15 residues. Germline V gene lookup returns CDR1 SGHRS and CDR2 YFSETQ. The ends were cut back, 1 base at V and 4 bases at J, with 11 bases in the middle. The CDR3 bases are TGCGCCAGCAGCTTGTCGGGACAATTCACCGGGGAGCTGTTTTTT. Translation gives CASSLSGQFTGELFF. The complete variable domain, with remaining parts taken from reference TRBV5-1 and TRBJ2-2, reads KAGVTQTPRYLIKTRGQQVTLSCSPISGHRSVSWYQQTPGQGLQFLFEYFSETQRNKGNFPGRFSGRQFSNSRSEMNVSTLELGDSALYLCASSLSGQFTGELFFGEGSRLTVL.

This sequence joins TRBV9 and TRBJ2-2; D is uncertain. V was trimmed by 2 bases and J by 3 bases, leaving 8 bases between them. The germline gives CDR1 SGDLS, CDR2 YYNGEE. CDR3 length equals 14 residues. This chain's CDR3 is CASSVNSDTGELFF. CDR3 bases: TGTGCCAGCAGCGTTAACAGTGACACCGGGGAGCTGTTTTTT.

The chain carries TRBV5-6 and TRBJ1-2, with a tentative D call TRBD1 (5 bases). Germline CDR1 and CDR2: SGHDT and YYEEEE. The germline V and J ends were trimmed by 5 bases and 6 bases, with 14 bases remaining between them. The CDR3 is made up of 13 amino acids. The CDR3 DNA follows: TGTGCCAGCAGTCAAGGGACTCTGGATGGCTACACCTTC. Translating gives CASSQGTLDGYTF.

The chain has TRBV6-1 and TRBJ1-2; tentatively, D is TRBD1 (6 bases). The V and J ends lost 3 bases and 4 bases respectively, with 12 bases between them. In germline, CDR1 is MNHNS, CDR2 SASEGT. This CDR3 region has 14 residues. The CDR3 DNA is TGTGCCAGCAGTGAGTCCGGACAGAGCTATGGCTACACCTTC. Translation: CASSESGQSYGYTF.

This clone came up a few times. The V gene is TRBV28, the J gene TRBJ1-5, with 8 bases that match TRBD1. The germline V gene has CDR1 MDHEN and CDR2 SYDVKM. The CDR3 length is 13 residues. The V and J ends lost 6 bases and 6 bases, in that order; junction bases with no gene match: 4. The CDR3 loop is CASRQGGSQPQHF. DNA of the CDR3: TGTGCCAGCAGACAGGGGGGAAGTCAGCCCCAGCATTTT. Using reference TRBV28 and TRBJ1-5 for the parts outside the CDR3, the full variable domain is DVKVTQSSRYLVKRTGEKVFLECVQDMDHENMFWYRQDPGLGLRLIYFSYDVKMKEKGDIPEGYSVSREKKERFSLILESASTNQTSMYLCASRQGGSQPQHFGDGTRLSIL.

This clone was seen only a few times. The chain recombines TRBV7-2 with TRBJ1-1; 8 nucleotides line up with TRBD1. J lost 4 bases, V lost 0 bases, and 4 bases had no gene match. The CDR3 extends over 15 amino acids. Germline-derived CDR1 and CDR2 are SGHTA and FQGNSA. The CDR3 protein is CASSLAQGASTEAFF. The CDR3 region has the DNA TGTGCCAGCAGCTTAGCTCAGGGGGCTAGCACTGAAGCTTTCTTT.

This clone was recorded only once. The rearrangement joins TRBV19 to TRBJ1-2; 7 bases map to TRBD1. The CDR3 totals 14 residues. CDR1 LNHDA and CDR2 SQIVND come from the germline V gene (reference sequence). V was pared by 5 bases and J by 4 bases, with 7 bases of the junction left unmatched. Written as DNA, the CDR3 is TGTGCCAGTAGTTATCAGGGGGGCGTCTATGGCTACACCTTC. Translating gives CASSYQGGVYGYTF.

This clone was picked up a small number of times. The chain has TRBV7-9 and TRBJ2-5; 8 bases are shared with TRBD2. The V gene end was trimmed by 3 bases and the J gene end by 5 bases; junction bases not matched to a gene: 8. Germline V gene lookup returns CDR1 SEHNR and CDR2 FQNEAQ (reference sequence). The CDR3 extends over 15 amino acids. CDR3 loop: CASSLGVAGPETQYF. The CDR3 DNA follows: TGTGCCAGCAGCTTGGGGGTAGCGGGGCCGGAGACCCAGTACTTC.

This chain uses TRBV2 with TRBJ1-5; D is uncertain. This CDR3 comprises 10 residues. V shed 8 bases and J shed 7 bases, with 6 bases lying between them. Germline V gives CDR1 SNHLY, CDR2 FYNNEI. The CDR3 coding sequence is TGTGCCAGCCGGGTACAGCCCCAGCATTTT. Translated, it gives CASRVQPQHF. Combining the CDR3 with reference TRBV2 and TRBJ1-5 gives the whole variable domain EPEVTQTPSHQVTQMGQEVILRCVPISNHLYFYWYRQILGQKVEFLVSFYNNEISEKSEIFDDQFSVERPDGSNFTLKIRSTKLEDSAMYFCASRVQPQHFGDGTRLSIL.

This chain uses TRBV29-1 with TRBJ2-7; 9 positions agree with TRBD1. This CDR3 has 15 amino acids. V trimming: 6 bases; J trimming: 4 bases; junction bases outside the gene matches: 13. From germline, CDR1 is SQVTM and CDR2 ANQGSEA. The CDR3: CSVPSRQGVRYEQYV. Written as DNA, the CDR3 is TGCAGCGTGCCCAGTCGACAGGGGGTTAGGTACGAGCAGTACGTC.

The chain combines TRBV19 with TRBJ2-3; tentative D call: TRBD2 (6 bases). Germline V CDR1 and CDR2: LNHDA, SQIVND (reference sequence). This CDR3 comprises 15 residues. The germline V and J ends were trimmed by 7 bases and 0 bases, with 14 bases remaining between them. The CDR3 sequence: CASNFSGSSTDTQYF. The CDR3 DNA follows: TGTGCCAGTAATTTTAGCGGCTCTAGCACAGATACGCAGTATTTT.

The V gene is TRBV19, the J gene TRBJ2-2, with 7 bases lining up with TRBD1. Germline trimming cut 9 bases from V and 6 bases from J; bases unmatched to any gene: 22. The CDR3 spans 18 residues. Germline-derived CDR1 and CDR2 are LNHDA and SQIVND (reference sequence). CDR3 coding DNA: TGTGCCAGCAACATTGCGGGTGCAGGGGGAGCTGGGGCCGGGGAGCTGTTTTTT. It translates to CASNIAGAGGAGAGELFF.

The chain joins TRBV18 to TRBJ1-4; D call uncertain. Between the trimmed V and J ends, which lost 5 bases and 2 bases, there was a span of 9 bases. CDR3 length: 14 residues. Per the germline V gene, CDR1 is KGHSH and CDR2 is LQKENI. The CDR3 bases are TGTGCCAGCTCATTCTTGGAGACTAATGAAAAACTGTTTTTT. This gives the protein CASSFLETNEKLFF. Full variable domain (remainder filled in from reference TRBV18 and TRBJ1-4): NAGVMQNPRHLVRRRGQEARLRCSPMKGHSHVYWYRQLPEEGLKFMVYLQKENIIDESGMPKERFSAEFPKEGPSILRIQQVVRGDSAAYFCASSFLETNEKLFFGSGTQLSVL.

J is TRBJ1-2 and V is TRBV27; 8 bases agree with TRBD1. The CDR3 loop spans 15 amino acids. V lost 6 bases, J lost 5 bases, and 11 bases stayed unmatched. In germline, CDR1 is MNHEY, CDR2 SMNVEV (reference sequence). CDR3 bases: TGTGCCAGCAGACAAGACAGGGGTCGAGGATATGGCTACACCTTC. Amino acids: CASRQDRGRGYGYTF.

The sample holds a few counts of this clone. This rearrangement joins TRBV7-7 to TRBJ2-5, with D maybe TRBD2 (6 bases). Per germline, CDR1 SSHAT and CDR2 FNYEAQ (reference sequence). Trimming stripped 1 base from V and 4 bases from J, with 7 bases between. This CDR3 spans 13 amino acids. CDR3 sequence (DNA): TGTGCCAGCAGCTTAGTGGAGGGAGAGACCCAGTACTTC. The encoded protein is CASSLVEGETQYF.

The chain joins TRBV28 to TRBJ1-2; possible D gene TRBD1, 5 bases. CDR1 and CDR2 from the germline V gene are MDHEN and SYDVKM. CDR3 size: 13 residues. Between the trimmed V and J ends, which lost 3 bases and 7 bases, there was a span of 12 bases. The CDR3 coding sequence is TGTGCCAGCAGTTTTGTGCAGGGCCGTGGCTACACCTTC. Protein sequence: CASSFVQGRGYTF.

In its sample, this clone was seen a few times. V is TRBV5-4 and J is TRBJ1-1, with 7 bases that match TRBD1. V lost 3 bases and J lost 11; bases outside the gene matches: 10. The CDR3 covers 13 residues. Germline values: CDR1 SGHNT, CDR2 YYREEE (reference sequence). The CDR3 bases are TGTGCCAGCAGCTCTGGGGACAGAGAGTTGGCTTTCTTT. Translated, it gives CASSSGDRELAFF.

In this sample, this clone turned up a few times. Other DNA sequences within the sample encode an identical CDR3. The chain joins TRBV6-5 to TRBJ2-1; D not certain. Germline loops: CDR1 MNHEY, CDR2 SVGAGI. V lost 2 bases to trimming and J lost 0 bases, with 8 bases between them. CDR3 size: 15 residues. The CDR3 DNA reads TGTGCCAGCAGTTACATGCGCCCCTCCTACAATGAGCAGTTCTTC. Translated, it gives CASSYMRPSYNEQFF.

The V gene is TRBV5-5, the J gene TRBJ2-7; 11 nucleotides align to TRBD2. V was clipped by 5 bases and J by 0 bases; unmatched bases: 7. Germline CDR1 and CDR2: SGHKS and YYEKEE (reference sequence). The CDR3 extends over 16 amino acids. The CDR3 DNA reads as TGTGCCAGCAGTCCCGGGACTAGCGGTATCTCCTACGAGCAGTACTTC. Its translation is CASSPGTSGISYEQYF.

This chain uses TRBV28 with TRBJ2-3; 7 bases agree with TRBD1. This CDR3 is 14 amino acids long. V shed 3 bases, J shed 6 bases, and the junction held 6 bases outside the gene matches. The V gene's germline CDR1 is MDHEN and CDR2 SYDVKM. The CDR3 is CASSLRGPWDTQYF. CDR3 DNA sequence: TGTGCCAGCAGTTTGAGGGGGCCCTGGGATACGCAGTATTTT.

A few counts support this clone. The chain employs TRBV7-9 and TRBJ2-3, with 7 bases identical to TRBD1. The CDR3 extends over 14 amino acids. With V trimmed by 4 bases and J by 9 bases, 10 bases remained unmatched. In germline, CDR1 is SEHNR, CDR2 FQNEAQ (reference sequence). CDR3 DNA sequence: TGTGCCAGCAGCTGGGGAGACAGGGACCAAACGCAGTATTTT. This sequence encodes CASSWGDRDQTQYF.

The chain has TRBV5-1 and TRBJ2-6; 8 nucleotides align to TRBD1. Unmatched junction bases numbered 14, after V lost 5 bases and J lost 4 bases. This CDR3 comprises 18 residues. Germline V lookup: CDR1 SGHRS, CDR2 YFSETQ. The CDR3 DNA reads TGCGCCAGCAGACCCGGACCCGGACAGGGTTTCGGGGCCAACGTCCTGACTTTC. Encoded protein: CASRPGPGQGFGANVLTF.

The rearrangement links TRBV11-3 to TRBJ2-1, with TRBD1 matching over 10 bases. CDR1 and CDR2 from the germline V gene are SGHNT and YENEEA. The V and J ends lost 4 bases and 8 bases, in that order; junction bases with no gene match: 8. This CDR3 is 15 amino acids long. CDR3 DNA sequence: TGTGCCAGCAGCTCTCGGGACAGGGGAAGGCATGAGCAGTTCTTC. It encodes CASSSRDRGRHEQFF.